The clone carrying this T cell receptor (beta chain) was counted at least ten times. These data originate in a study of kidney transplant recipient with SARS-CoV-2 infection. The germline gives CDR1 DFQATT, CDR2 SNEGSKA (reference sequence). V shed 3 bases, J shed 4 bases, and the junction held 2 bases outside the gene matches. The CDR3 is made up of 13 amino acids. TCRdb processed the reads anew with MiXCR; each CDR3 protein has one entry. This sample has 250,000 or so distinct CDR3 sequences, with around 30% found just once. The TCR comes from a male patient younger than 45 who had COVID-19 and was a kidney transplant recipient. Part of the T cell pool may stem from the graft donor. Sample: a blood sample, taken at baseline and between days 110 and 120 from a kidney transplant recipient. The gene calls are TRBV20-1 and TRBJ1-2; 10 bases match TRBD1. The CDR3 region has the DNA TGCAGTGCTAGGGACAGGGGGAGCTATGGCTACACCTTC. This translates into CSARDRGSYGYTF.